The rows below give T cell receptor beta chains drawn from one sample of a study of memory CD4+ T cells and cytomegalovirus serostatus. Sequencing was performed with immunoSEQ multiplex PCR; in TCRdb, only in-frame clones are kept and a portion is missing. The sample holds 64,000 or so clones, 75% to 80% seen once. Sequencing was done on a sample of memory CD4+ T cells from blood. The origin of the receptors is an adult in good health and CMV-seronegative. CDR3s include the opening cysteine and the closing phenylalanine or tryptophan. The D gene is left open where the match is weak. Clone size is not always given. Where it is, it says once, few, many or a class for expanded clones.

abundance	d_gene	v_gene	j_gene	CDR3nt	CDR3aa
.	.	TRBV18	TRBJ1-1	TGTGCCAGCTCACCCCCGGGGGGGGCGACCACTGAAGCTTTCTTT	CASSPPGGATTEAFF
once	.	TRBV20-1	TRBJ1-4	TGCAGTGCTTCAATAGATGAAAAACTGTTTTTT	CSASIDEKLFF
.	.	TRBV6-1	TRBJ1-1	TGTGCCAGCAGTGAATACCCACAAACGAACACTGAAGCTTTCTTT	CASSEYPQTNTEAFF
.	.	TRBV27	TRBJ1-2	TGTGCCAGCAGTTTCTCCGCAATTTTCGATGGCTACACCTTC	CASSFSAIFDGYTF
few	.	TRBV18	TRBJ2-2	TGTGCCAGCTCATCTGAGAGGGCCGGTAACACCGGGGAGCTGTTTTTT	CASSSERAGNTGELFF
.	.	TRBV6-4	TRBJ1-1	TGTGCCAGCAGTGACGGCTCATTGGCTTTCTTT	CASSDGSLAFF
.	TRBD2	TRBV5-4	TRBJ2-1	TGTGCCAGCAGCTTGGCCACTAGCGGGAGGGCCAATGAGCAGTTCTTC	CASSLATSGRANEQFF
.	TRBD1	TRBV10-3	TRBJ1-5	TGTGCCATCCAAACAGGGGCCAATCAGCCCCAGCATTTT	CAIQTGANQPQHF
.	.	TRBV7-2	TRBJ2-7	TGTGCCAGCAGTACAGGGATGATCGCCGAGCAGTACTTC	CASSTGMIAEQYF
.	TRBD1	TRBV5-1	TRBJ2-2	TGCGCCAGTTTTCCTCGGACAGGGGGCACCGGGGAGCTGTTTTTT	CASFPRTGGTGELFF
.	.	TRBV18	TRBJ1-3	TGTGCCAGCTCACCGGTCAGGAACTCTGGAAACACCATATATTTT	CASSPVRNSGNTIYF
.	.	TRBV19	TRBJ1-5	TGTGCCAGTAGTAAAACAAAACCAGGAGATCAGCCCCAGCATTTT	CASSKTKPGDQPQHF
once	TRBD1	TRBV7-8	TRBJ1-2	TGTGCCAGCAGCTTAGTCCAAGGGGGCAATGGCTACACCTTC	CASSLVQGGNGYTF
.	.	TRBV5-4	TRBJ2-3	TGTGCCAGCAGCTTGGAGGCAGGATATGATACGCAGTATTTT	CASSLEAGYDTQYF